The 31 T cell receptor beta chains below all came from one sample that was sequenced in a study of CD8+CD57+ T cells in acquired aplastic anemia listed by TCRdb under 2018. Flow cytometry had shown CD8+CD57+ cell expansion in the patients selected for sequencing. The sequencing machine was an Illumina HiSeq 2000. TCR beta VDJ combination and CDR3 sequence profiling used genomic DNA as the template. TCRdb itself trimmed the public reads at Q25 with fastp, ran MiXCR and retained productive beta chains. Entries are consolidated by CDR3 protein sequence, retaining the most common genes and DNA. The sample has 150,000 to 200,000 distinct CDR3 sequences on record, 63% of them singletons. The ten largest clonotypes hold approximately 42% of the sample. Sequencing was performed on sorted CD4+, CD8+, or CD8+CD57+ T cells (not recorded which) from PBMCs. The receptors here all came from a human donor with aplastic anemia.

The chain uses TRBV25-1 and TRBJ1-5; 8 bases are a match to TRBD1. Losses at the gene ends were 5 bases for V and 2 bases for J; bases not matched to a gene: 5. Germline V gives CDR1 MGHDK, CDR2 SYGVNS. The CDR3 length is 15 residues. The CDR3 region is CASSPPGQGNQPQHF. CDR3 DNA: TGTGCCAGCAGTCCTCCGGGACAGGGCAATCAGCCCCAGCATTTT.

The chain uses TRBV20-1 and TRBJ2-3; 8 nucleotides line up with TRBD2. CDR3 length equals 14 residues. Unmatched junction bases numbered 7, after V lost 6 bases and J lost 2 bases. Germline assignment: CDR1 DFQATT and CDR2 SNEGSKA (reference sequence). DNA for the CDR3: TGCAGTGCGTATACTAGCGGAGCCACAGATACGCAGTATTTT. It translates to CSAYTSGATDTQYF.

V and J are TRBV20-1 and TRBJ2-3, with D perhaps given as TRBD1 or TRBD2 (6 bases each). Deletions cut 3 bases from V and 4 bases from J, with 11 bases between. In germline, CDR1 is DFQATT, CDR2 SNEGSKA (reference sequence). The CDR3 sequence is 13 residues long. The CDR3 DNA reads TGCAGTGCTAGTCGGGGGCGCTCAGATACGCAGTATTTT. Its translation is CSASRGRSDTQYF.

This clonotype was picked up many times. The rearrangement joins TRBV15 to TRBJ1-1; D perhaps matches TRBD1 (5 bases). The germline CDR1 and CDR2 sequences are LNHNV and YYDKDF (reference sequence). Trimming stripped 5 bases from V and 1 base from J, with 11 bases between. CDR3 length: 14 residues. Here the CDR3 reads CATSARGENTEAFF. CDR3 nucleotides: TGTGCCACCAGCGCGCGGGGGGAGAACACTGAAGCTTTCTTT.

The chain employs TRBV5-6 and TRBJ2-1; D may correspond to TRBD1 or TRBD2 (5 bases each). The CDR3 is 13 residues long. Germline V gene data show CDR1 as SGHDT and CDR2 as YYEEEE. V was pared by 3 bases and J by 13 bases, with 17 bases between. CDR3 in DNA: TGTGCCAGCAGCTCCCGGGACCGACAACCCCAGTTCTTC. It translates to CASSSRDRQPQFF.

This clonotype was counted between two and nine times. The chain combines TRBV30 with TRBJ1-5, with TRBD1 matching 8 bases. The CDR3 totals 13 residues. V was pared by 5 bases and J by 4 bases, with 4 bases of the junction left unmatched. CDR1 is GTSNPN and CDR2 is SVGIG in the germline V gene (reference sequence). CDR3 amino acids: CAWGQGGNQPQHF. Written as DNA, the CDR3 is TGTGCCTGGGGACAGGGAGGAAATCAGCCCCAGCATTTT.

The V and J genes are TRBV12-3 or TRBV12-4 and TRBJ1-5, with 9 positions matching TRBD1. Losses at the gene ends were 2 bases for V and 4 bases for J; bases not matched to a gene: 3. This CDR3 has 15 residues. CDR3 coding DNA: TGTGCCAGCAGTTTACGGGACAGGGATAATCAGCCCCAGCATTTT. Translation: CASSLRDRDNQPQHF.

This clonotype was counted only a few times. This sequence may be a read error, since a much larger clone differs from it by one base. This chain joins TRBV9 and TRBJ2-6, with unresolved D. Germline CDR1 is SGDLS and CDR2 is YYNGEE. The CDR3 extends over 16 amino acids. CDR3 nucleotide sequence: TGTGCCAGCGGCGTAATTGGGGAAACTGGGGCCAACGTCCTGACTTTC. Amino acid sequence: CASGVIGETGANVLTF.

V usage is TRBV2 and J usage is TRBJ1-1; 9 bases are shared with TRBD1. CDR3 size: 14 residues. The V and J ends lost 7 bases and 4 bases, in that order; junction bases with no gene match: 7. Germline V lookup: CDR1 SNHLY, CDR2 FYNNEI. The CDR3 loop reads CASNGQGKSTEAFF. The CDR3, as DNA: TGTGCCAGCAACGGACAGGGGAAGAGCACTGAAGCTTTCTTT.

The chain couples TRBV24-1 to TRBJ2-7; D may be TRBD1 (6 bases). CDR1 and CDR2 from the germline V gene are KGHDR and SFDVKD. The V end was cut by 5 bases, the J end by 5 bases, with 15 bases between. The CDR3 length is 14 residues. The CDR3 DNA is TGTGCCACCAGTGGCCTGGACAGCCGTCACGAGCAGTACTTC. Its protein is CATSGLDSRHEQYF.

The chain uses TRBV7-2 and TRBJ2-5; weak D call: TRBD1 (5 bases). Trimming stripped 3 bases from V and 3 bases from J, with 17 bases between. This CDR3 comprises 16 residues. The germline gives CDR1 SGHTA, CDR2 FQGNSA. The CDR3 nucleotides read TGTGCCAGCAGCTTGGCCCGGTCTGGGGCGAAAGAGACCCAGTACTTC. Protein: CASSLARSGAKETQYF.

The V and J genes are TRBV19 and TRBJ2-5; either TRBD1 or TRBD2 may supply D (6 bases each). CDR3 length: 14 amino acids. Germline V gives CDR1 LNHDA, CDR2 SQIVND (reference sequence). V gave up 1 base and J gave up 4 bases, with 10 bases separating them. Here the CDR3 reads CASSIGGAGETQYF. As DNA, the CDR3 is TGTGCCAGTAGTATAGGGGGGGCCGGAGAGACCCAGTACTTC.

There are many counts of this clonotype. J is TRBJ1-3 and V is TRBV25-1; D ambiguous. With 3 bases removed from V and 3 bases from J, the gap between germline ends came to 9 bases. The CDR3 totals 14 residues. Per the germline V gene, CDR1 is MGHDK and CDR2 is SYGVNS. This chain's CDR3 is CASSDFGGGNTIYF. The CDR3 region has the DNA TGTGCCAGCAGTGATTTCGGCGGTGGAAACACCATATATTTT.

The V gene is TRBV7-2, the J gene TRBJ2-1; TRBD1 agrees at 7 bases. From germline, CDR1 is SGHTA and CDR2 FQGNSA. Trimming took 4 bases from V and 7 from J; bases not matched to a gene: 1. The CDR3 covers 12 residues. The CDR3 coding sequence is TGTGCCAGCAGCTACAGGGGAAATGAGCAGTTCTTC. It yields the protein CASSYRGNEQFF.

This clonotype was seen at least ten times. The chain combines TRBV14 with TRBJ1-2; a weak D match, TRBD1 (5 bases). The germline CDR1 and CDR2 sequences are SGHDN and FVKESK. Trimming cost V 2 bases and J 13 bases, with 17 bases left between them. CDR3 size: 13 residues. The CDR3 reads CASSQTVRQGATF. The CDR3 DNA reads TGTGCCAGCAGCCAAACTGTCCGGCAGGGAGCCACCTTC. The entire variable domain, with the rest obtained from reference TRBV14 and TRBJ1-2, is as follows: EAGVTQFPSHSVIEKGQTVTLRCDPISGHDNLYWYRRVMGKEIKFLLHFVKESKQDESGMPNNRFLAERTGGTYSTLKVQPAELEDSGVYFCASSQTVRQGATFGSGTRLTVV.

This chain links TRBV18 with TRBJ2-3; 7 bases align to TRBD1. The germline V gene encodes CDR1 KGHSH and CDR2 LQKENI. This CDR3 spans 14 amino acids. The V segment lost 0 bases and the J segment 7 bases; nucleotides outside the gene matches: 4. DNA of the CDR3: TGTGCCAGCTCACCACCGATGACAGGGTATACGCAGTATTTT. This encodes CASSPPMTGYTQYF. Looking up the rest from reference TRBV18 and TRBJ2-3 gives the full variable domain: NAGVMQNPRHLVRRRGQEARLRCSPMKGHSHVYWYRQLPEEGLKFMVYLQKENIIDESGMPKERFSAEFPKEGPSILRIQQVVRGDSAAYFCASSPPMTGYTQYFGPGTRLTVL.

In its sample, this clonotype was seen many times. The gene calls are TRBV5-6 and TRBJ1-5; TRBD1 matches 7 bases. With V trimmed by 2 bases and J by 3 bases, 5 bases remained unmatched. This CDR3 has 15 residues. Germline V gene data show CDR1 as SGHDT and CDR2 as YYEEEE. The CDR3 protein is CASSLKDRVNQPQHF. In DNA, the CDR3 is TGTGCCAGCAGCTTAAAAGACAGGGTCAATCAGCCCCAGCATTTT.

This clonotype showed up just a few times. The V gene is TRBV3-1, the J gene TRBJ2-1; possibly TRBD2 for D (6 bases). Trimming removed 1 base at V and 7 bases at J, with 20 bases between. This CDR3 region has 17 residues. Germline assignment: CDR1 LGHDT and CDR2 YNNKEL (reference sequence). CDR3 in DNA: TGTGCCAGCAGCCAAGGGATGTCCAGCGGAGGAGGGAATGAGCAGTTCTTC. Protein: CASSQGMSSGGGNEQFF.

The rearrangement links TRBV29-1 to TRBJ1-6; D is perhaps TRBD1 (6 bases). The CDR3 has 18 amino acids. Germline lookup yields CDR1 SQVTM and CDR2 ANQGSEA. The V gene lost 6 bases and the J gene lost 9 bases, with 30 bases spanning the gap. CDR3 amino acids: CSVMWGLGRRRMGSPLHF. Written as DNA, the CDR3 is TGCAGCGTCATGTGGGGGCTTGGTAGGCGGCGGATGGGTTCACCCCTCCACTTT.

This rearrangement joins TRBV15 to TRBJ1-6, with D unclear. Trimming cost V 1 base and J 10 bases, with 8 bases left between them. Germline V gene sequence: CDR1 LNHNV, CDR2 YYDKDF (reference sequence). This CDR3 contains 13 residues. For the CDR3, the DNA is TGTGCCACCAGCAGAGGGAGACACTCACCCCTCCACTTT. Amino acid sequence: CATSRGRHSPLHF.

V is TRBV5-4 and J is TRBJ2-1; weak D call: TRBD2 (5 bases). Germline-derived CDR1 and CDR2 are SGHNT and YYREEE (reference sequence). The CDR3 sequence is 11 residues long. Trimming removed 0 bases at V and 11 bases at J, with 6 bases between. Here the CDR3 DNA reads TGTGCCAGCAGCTTGGCGGGGAAGCAGTTCTTC. Translated, it gives CASSLAGKQFF.

The chain joins TRBV19 to TRBJ1-2; 7 nucleotides line up with TRBD1. J lost 6 bases, V lost 5 bases, and 9 bases had no gene match. In germline, CDR1 is LNHDA, CDR2 SQIVND (reference sequence). This CDR3 has 14 amino acids. CDR3 sequence (DNA): TGTGCCAGTAGTCTCGGGACAGCAGCTCATGGCTACACCTTC. Encoded protein: CASSLGTAAHGYTF. Using reference TRBV19 and TRBJ1-2 for the parts outside the CDR3, the full variable domain is DGGITQSPKYLFRKEGQNVTLSCEQNLNHDAMYWYRQDPGQGLRLIYYSQIVNDFQKGDIAEGYSVSREKKESFPLTVTSAQKNPTAFYLCASSLGTAAHGYTFGSGTRLTVV.

This chain links TRBV7-2 with TRBJ2-1, with TRBD1 as a possible D gene (8 bases). Germline V gives CDR1 SGHTA, CDR2 FQGNSA. V lost 0 bases and J lost 8, with 14 bases in between. The CDR3 loop spans 15 amino acids. CDR3 coding DNA: TGTGCCAGCAGCTTAGCGACAGGGGCGGGAGATGAGCAGTTCTTC. Amino acid sequence: CASSLATGAGDEQFF.

The sample holds a few counts of this clonotype. The genes are TRBV10-3 and TRBJ1-2; maybe TRBD1 (5 bases). The CDR3 spans 13 residues. CDR1 and CDR2 from the germline V gene are ENHRY and SYGVKD. V was cut by 7 bases and J by 4 bases, with 13 bases left in between. The CDR3 coding sequence is TGTGCCATCACTTTGGACAAGTCCTATGGCTACACCTTC. This codes for CAITLDKSYGYTF.

The chain links TRBV15 to TRBJ2-7; weak D call: TRBD2 (6 bases). In germline, CDR1 is LNHNV, CDR2 YYDKDF (reference sequence). Between the trimmed V and J ends, which lost 5 bases and 1 base, there was a span of 24 bases. The CDR3 is 18 amino acids. This CDR3 reads CATSPRGLLRLPSYEQYF. The CDR3 bases are TGTGCCACCAGCCCCCGAGGACTATTGCGACTTCCTTCCTACGAGCAGTACTTC.

The genes are TRBV19 and TRBJ1-5; 7 bases are shared with TRBD1. The CDR3 totals 13 residues. V trimming: 7 bases; J trimming: 7 bases; junction bases outside the gene matches: 7. Germline V gives CDR1 LNHDA, CDR2 SQIVND (reference sequence). CDR3 nucleotides: TGTGCCAGTAACCTGGACAGGAGCCAGCCCCAGCATTTT. This translates into CASNLDRSQPQHF. Complete variable domain (other parts from reference TRBV19 and TRBJ1-5): DGGITQSPKYLFRKEGQNVTLSCEQNLNHDAMYWYRQDPGQGLRLIYYSQIVNDFQKGDIAEGYSVSREKKESFPLTVTSAQKNPTAFYLCASNLDRSQPQHFGDGTRLSIL.

The chain uses TRBV19 and TRBJ2-7; unclear D gene. V was shortened by 3 bases and J by 2 bases, with 14 bases between the two germline ends. Looked up from germline, CDR1 is LNHDA and CDR2 is SQIVND (reference sequence). CDR3 length: 15 residues. DNA for the CDR3: TGTGCCAGTAGTATGTCAACGGCCTCTACCTACGAGCAGTACTTC. This codes for CASSMSTASTYEQYF.

This chain uses TRBV7-2 with TRBJ1-2; D might be TRBD1 (6 bases). Germline V gene data show CDR1 as SGHTA and CDR2 as FQGNSA. V was clipped by 5 bases and J by 8 bases, with 18 bases between them. The CDR3 totals 14 residues. The CDR3 DNA follows: TGTGCCAGCAGCCCAACAGGGCCCGGGGGCGGCTACACCTTC. Translated: CASSPTGPGGGYTF.

The chain joins TRBV24-1 to TRBJ2-3, with D unresolved. From germline, CDR1 is KGHDR and CDR2 SFDVKD. The V end lost 5 bases, the J end lost 0 bases, and 8 bases lay between the germline ends. The CDR3 runs to 14 residues. CDR3 sequence: CATSAWGSTDTQYF. The CDR3 DNA is TGTGCCACCAGTGCGTGGGGTAGCACAGATACGCAGTATTTT.

V gene TRBV14 combines with J gene TRBJ1-1; D remains unclear. CDR3 length equals 13 residues. Germline V gene data show CDR1 as SGHDN and CDR2 as FVKESK. V was clipped by 4 bases and J by 3 bases, with 9 bases between them. The CDR3 sequence is CASSLNWDTEAFF. DNA of the CDR3: TGTGCCAGCAGCCTAAATTGGGACACTGAAGCTTTCTTT.

This clonotype has at least ten counts. V gene TRBV5-1 combines with J gene TRBJ2-1; no firm D call. CDR1 and CDR2 from the germline V gene are SGHRS and YFSETQ. The CDR3 extends over 13 amino acids. V gave up 2 bases and J gave up 4 bases, with 7 bases separating them. In DNA, the CDR3 is TGCGCCAGCAGCTTCAGTGGGTACAATGAGCAGTTCTTC. Translating gives CASSFSGYNEQFF.